This entry lists 29 T cell receptor beta chains sequenced from one sample in a study of CD8+ T cells in alopecia areata (dated by TCRdb to 2017 to 2018). Sample time point, as interpreted from the label and publication: 20 to 30 weeks on oral tofacitinib. The treatment or condition label, as the study defines it: oral pan-JAK inhibitor, 5-10 mg twice daily. Receptor libraries were prepared by the immunoSEQ multiplex PCR assay. To provide template for TCR sequencing, every sample had RNA extracted and reverse transcribed into cDNA. TCRdb stores this immuneACCESS table with in-frame sequences only. Part of the clones is absent; in the studies checked, under half of the shortfall reflects unresolved V genes, and no reason is known for the rest. The sample data list around 150,000 clones, and 50% to 65% of these were observed just once. The leading ten clones occupy 14% of the sample. Sequenced material: CD4+ T cells sorted from blood, taken at week 24, from a patient treated with tofacitinib. These receptors were obtained from a human donor with alopecia areata.

The rearrangement links TRBV28 to TRBJ1-1; D is unclear. Trimming removed 6 bases at V and 4 bases at J, with 15 bases between. The germline V gene encodes CDR1 MDHEN and CDR2 SYDVKM. This CDR3 spans 14 amino acids. In DNA, the CDR3 is TGTGCCAGCAGCATGGTACATAGGCCCACTGAAGCTTTCTTT. Its protein product is CASSMVHRPTEAFF.

The chain joins TRBV30 to TRBJ1-6; a weak D match, TRBD1 (6 bases). V dropped 8 bases and J dropped 7 bases, with 18 bases sitting between them. Germline values: CDR1 GTSNPN, CDR2 SVGIG (reference sequence). The CDR3 consists of 14 residues. The CDR3 DNA follows: TGTGCCGGACAGACGCGGGATGGGAATTCACCCCTCCACTTT. Translating gives CAGQTRDGNSPLHF.

This clone came up once. The rearrangement joins TRBV30 to TRBJ1-6; D is unclear. Between the trimmed V and J ends, which lost 4 bases and 7 bases, there was a span of 17 bases. The CDR3 covers 15 residues. CDR1 and CDR2 (germline): GTSNPN, SVGIG (reference sequence). CDR3 region: CAWNAELGWNSPLHF. The CDR3 DNA sequence: TGTGCCTGGAATGCGGAGTTGGGGTGGAATTCACCCCTCCACTTT. The variable domain in full, with the rest retrieved from reference TRBV30 and TRBJ1-6, is SQTIHQWPATLVQPVGSPLSLECTVEGTSNPNLYWYRQAAGRGLQLLFYSVGIGQISSEVPQNLSASRPQDRQFILSSKKLLLSDSGFYLCAWNAELGWNSPLHFGNGTRLTVT.

The rearrangement uses TRBV7-9 and TRBJ1-6; D is ambiguous. Trimming cost V 1 base and J 8 bases, with 12 bases left between them. CDR1 is SEHNR and CDR2 is FQNEAQ in the germline V gene (reference sequence). The CDR3 totals 15 residues. The CDR3 region is CASSLDSVWDSPLHF. The CDR3 region has the DNA TGTGCCAGCAGCTTAGATTCCGTGTGGGATTCACCCCTCCACTTT. Looking up the rest from reference TRBV7-9 and TRBJ1-6 gives the full variable domain: DTGVSQNPRHKITKRGQNVTFRCDPISEHNRLYWYRQTLGQGPEFLTYFQNEAQLEKSRLLSDRFSAERPKGSFSTLEIQRTEQGDSAMYLCASSLDSVWDSPLHFGNGTRLTVT.

The J gene is TRBJ2-5, the V gene TRBV30; TRBD2 aligns across 9 bases. This CDR3 is built from 14 residues. Germline V gives CDR1 GTSNPN, CDR2 SVGIG (reference sequence). Trimming at V came to 3 bases and at J to 3 bases, leaving 5 bases not matched to a gene. CDR3 sequence (DNA): TGTGCCTGGAGGGTTAGCGGGAGAAAAGAGACCCAGTACTTC. Its protein product is CAWRVSGRKETQYF. Full variable domain (outside the CDR3, taken from reference TRBV30 and TRBJ2-5): SQTIHQWPATLVQPVGSPLSLECTVEGTSNPNLYWYRQAAGRGLQLLFYSVGIGQISSEVPQNLSASRPQDRQFILSSKKLLLSDSGFYLCAWRVSGRKETQYFGPGTRLLVL.

In regard to this clone: Other nucleotide sequences from this sample produce the same CDR3. The chain joins TRBV18 to TRBJ2-3; D uncertain. This CDR3 is 11 amino acids long. Per the germline V gene, CDR1 is KGHSH and CDR2 is LQKENI. V lost 3 bases, J lost 4 bases, and 2 bases lay in between. The CDR3 sequence is CASSPADTQYF. DNA of the CDR3: TGTGCCAGCTCACCGGCAGATACGCAGTATTTT.

The chain couples TRBV7-8 to TRBJ2-5; the D is unclear. The V and J ends lost 5 bases and 4 bases respectively, with 5 bases between them. Germline CDR1 is SGHVS and CDR2 is FQNEAQ. The CDR3 is 11 amino acids. The CDR3 DNA follows: TGTGCCAGCAGCCACGGAGAGACCCAGTACTTC. Protein sequence: CASSHGETQYF. The full variable domain, rest sourced from reference TRBV7-8 and TRBJ2-5, is GAGVSQSPRYKVAKRGQDVALRCDPISGHVSLFWYQQALGQGPEFLTYFQNEAQLDKSGLPSDRFFAERPEGSVSTLKIQRTQQEDSAVYLCASSHGETQYFGPGTRLLVL.

The chain couples TRBV19 to TRBJ2-5, with D unclear. Per the germline V gene, CDR1 is LNHDA and CDR2 is SQIVND (reference sequence). This CDR3 contains 13 residues. The germline V and J ends were trimmed by 1 base and 3 bases, with 6 bases remaining between them. The CDR3 is CASSIGTKETQYF. CDR3 sequence (DNA): TGTGCCAGTAGTATAGGAACGAAAGAGACCCAGTACTTC.

This chain uses TRBV30 with TRBJ1-2; maybe TRBD1 (5 bases). CDR1 is GTSNPN and CDR2 is SVGIG in the germline V gene (reference sequence). V was trimmed by 0 bases and J by 5 bases, leaving 10 bases between them. The CDR3 contains 13 residues. CDR3 residues: CAWSVQTAYGYTF. The DNA for the CDR3 is TGTGCCTGGAGTGTACAGACAGCATATGGCTACACCTTC.

V gene TRBV14 combines with J gene TRBJ2-4; unclear D gene. Looked up from germline, CDR1 is SGHDN and CDR2 is FVKESK. V was trimmed by 1 base and J by 0 bases, leaving 7 bases between them. This CDR3 contains 15 residues. CDR3 amino acids: CASSQGALAKNIQYF. In DNA, the CDR3 is TGTGCCAGCAGCCAAGGCGCACTAGCCAAAAACATTCAGTACTTC.

This chain joins TRBV29-1 and TRBJ2-4; possibly TRBD1 or TRBD2 for D (5 bases each). Trimming removed 1 base at V and 1 base at J, with 8 bases between. The CDR3 has 14 residues. Germline CDR1 reads SQVTM; CDR2 reads ANQGSEA. The CDR3 region is CSVEGRDAKNIQYF. The CDR3 DNA sequence: TGCAGCGTTGAAGGCAGGGACGCCAAAAACATTCAGTACTTC.

The V call is TRBV29-1, the J call TRBJ1-1; tentatively, D is TRBD1 (5 bases). The V gene's germline CDR1 is SQVTM and CDR2 ANQGSEA. The ends were cut back, 6 bases at V and 5 bases at J, with 16 bases in the middle. This CDR3 region has 13 residues. DNA for the CDR3: TGCAGCGTCGGGGCAGGAGGAGGTACTGAAGCTTTCTTT. Translating it yields CSVGAGGGTEAFF.

This clone was recorded a few times. This chain links TRBV10-3 with TRBJ2-3; TRBD2 aligns across 11 bases. The CDR3 loop spans 16 amino acids. Trimming took 6 bases from V and 2 from J; bases not matched to a gene: 7. Germline loops: CDR1 ENHRY, CDR2 SYGVKD. The CDR3 sequence is CAISTGTSGSTDTQYF. The CDR3 DNA reads TGTGCCATCAGCACCGGGACTAGCGGATCCACAGATACGCAGTATTTT.

This clone was counted a few times. J is TRBJ1-2 and V is TRBV5-1; D unresolved. Trimming stripped 4 bases from V and 8 bases from J, with 12 bases between. There are 12 residues in the CDR3. Germline V gene lookup returns CDR1 SGHRS and CDR2 YFSETQ. The CDR3 bases are TGCGCCAGCAGCCGGGATAGCCCCGGCTACACCTTC. This gives the protein CASSRDSPGYTF.

This clone appeared once. This sequence joins TRBV20-1 and TRBJ1-6; no definite D call. The ends were cut back, 0 bases at V and 15 bases at J, with 9 bases in the middle. CDR3 length: 11 amino acids. Germline V lookup: CDR1 DFQATT, CDR2 SNEGSKA (reference sequence). This CDR3 reads CSARDSNSLHF. CDR3 bases: TGCAGTGCTAGAGATTCGAACAGCCTCCACTTT.

The chain is built from TRBV11-3 and TRBJ2-5, with D uncertain. Deletions cut 5 bases from V and 2 bases from J, with 3 bases between. Per the germline V gene, CDR1 is SGHNT and CDR2 is YENEEA. This CDR3 spans 11 amino acids. CDR3 protein: CASSKQETQYF. The CDR3 DNA reads TGTGCCAGCAGCAAGCAAGAGACCCAGTACTTC.

In its sample, this clone was seen a few times. This rearrangement joins TRBV5-1 to TRBJ2-3, with D unclear. The V end lost 1 base, the J end lost 0 bases, and 6 bases lay between the germline ends. The CDR3 is made up of 14 amino acids. The germline V gene encodes CDR1 SGHRS and CDR2 YFSETQ. CDR3 in amino acids: CASSLFDSTDTQYF. The CDR3 DNA is TGCGCCAGCAGCTTGTTCGACAGCACAGATACGCAGTATTTT.

The chain couples TRBV30 to TRBJ2-1; 9 nucleotides agree with TRBD2. J was trimmed by 8 bases and V by 3 bases; bases with no gene match: 8. The CDR3 has 14 residues. Per the germline V gene, CDR1 is GTSNPN and CDR2 is SVGIG (reference sequence). DNA for the CDR3: TGTGCCTGGAGCCCCGGACTAGCGAGAGATGAGCAGTTCTTC. The encoded protein is CAWSPGLARDEQFF.

The chain joins TRBV30 to TRBJ1-4; no clear D gene. This CDR3 spans 14 amino acids. V lost 0 bases to trimming and J lost 3 bases, with 8 bases between them. Germline V CDR1 and CDR2: GTSNPN, SVGIG (reference sequence). The CDR3 nucleotides read TGTGCCTGGAGTGTACTCAGGTCTAATGAAAAACTGTTTTTT. Amino acids: CAWSVLRSNEKLFF.

V usage is TRBV5-1 and J usage is TRBJ1-2; D ambiguous. The CDR3 length is 13 residues. Trimming stripped 0 bases from V and 5 bases from J, with 8 bases between. CDR1 is SGHRS and CDR2 is YFSETQ in the germline V gene. CDR3 loop: CASSLAGTYGYTF. The CDR3 DNA reads TGCGCCAGCAGCTTGGCAGGTACTTATGGCTACACCTTC.

The genes are TRBV5-1 and TRBJ2-5; D gene ambiguous. This CDR3 contains 13 residues. The germline V and J ends were trimmed by 4 bases and 0 bases, with 7 bases remaining between them. Germline CDR1 and CDR2: SGHRS and YFSETQ. CDR3 nucleotide sequence: TGCGCCAGCAGCGGTCTTGACCAAGAGACCCAGTACTTC. Residues: CASSGLDQETQYF.

The CDR3 spells CAWSRGGGFNIQYF. CDR3 in DNA: TGTGCCTGGAGTAGGGGGGGTGGATTCAACATTCAGTACTTC. The V gene is TRBV30, the J gene TRBJ2-4; D is possibly TRBD2 (7 bases). CDR3 length: 14 amino acids. The ends were cut back, 2 bases at V and 7 bases at J, with 15 bases in the middle. CDR1 and CDR2 from the germline V gene are GTSNPN and SVGIG (reference sequence).

The chain links TRBV29-1 to TRBJ1-1; 7 nucleotides line up with TRBD1. Germline CDR1 reads SQVTM; CDR2 reads ANQGSEA. V shed 6 bases, J shed 0 bases, and the junction held 1 base outside the gene matches. CDR3 length equals 12 residues. The CDR3 sequence: CSVQGVNTEAFF. CDR3 DNA: TGCAGCGTCCAGGGGGTGAACACTGAAGCTTTCTTT.

The chain is built from TRBV29-1 and TRBJ1-1, with D unclear. There are 13 residues in the CDR3. Germline-derived CDR1 and CDR2 are SQVTM and ANQGSEA. The V end was cut by 1 base, the J end by 3 bases, with 9 bases between. DNA of the CDR3: TGCAGCGTTGAAGGCAGTGATCACACTGAAGCTTTCTTT. Its translation is CSVEGSDHTEAFF.

About this clone itself: The same CDR3 arises from other DNA sequences in this sample as well. V and J are TRBV5-1 and TRBJ2-5; D not certain. CDR1 SGHRS and CDR2 YFSETQ come from the germline V gene. V shed 7 bases and J shed 4 bases, with 5 bases lying between them. The CDR3 has 10 residues. The DNA for the CDR3 is TGCGCCAGCTCAGGAGAGACCCAGTACTTC. This translates into CASSGETQYF.

This clone came up a few times. The chain recombines TRBV6-5 with TRBJ2-5, with D tentatively TRBD2 (7 bases). The CDR3 length is 15 residues. Germline V lookup: CDR1 MNHEY, CDR2 SVGAGI. Trimming removed 7 bases from V and 3 bases from J, with 18 bases in between. Here the CDR3 reads CASTDIPGGEETQYF. Written as DNA, the CDR3 is TGTGCCAGCACCGACATTCCGGGGGGCGAAGAGACCCAGTACTTC.

This clone was found a few times. The J gene is TRBJ1-2, the V gene TRBV29-1, with a weak D call TRBD1 (5 bases). Germline V lookup: CDR1 SQVTM, CDR2 ANQGSEA. The CDR3 runs to 14 residues. The V end was cut by 7 bases, the J end by 6 bases, with 21 bases between. CDR3 bases: TGCAGCGCACCCTCCGGGACCGCCAACCATGGCTACACCTTC. Translating it yields CSAPSGTANHGYTF.

The chain uses TRBV5-4 and TRBJ2-2; TRBD1 or TRBD2 may be the D gene (5 bases each). The CDR3 length is 15 residues. Trimming cost V 3 bases and J 1 base, with 10 bases left between them. Germline V gene data show CDR1 as SGHNT and CDR2 as YYREEE (reference sequence). The CDR3 DNA reads as TGTGCCAGCAGCTGGGGGACCTTGAACACCGGGGAGCTGTTTTTT. This translates into CASSWGTLNTGELFF.

This clone appeared a single time. The gene calls are TRBV2 and TRBJ2-7; 10 nucleotides line up with TRBD2. Germline V gives CDR1 SNHLY, CDR2 FYNNEI. There are 15 residues in the CDR3. J was trimmed by 0 bases and V by 6 bases; bases with no gene match: 5. The CDR3 loop reads CASRSLAGDSYEQYF. The CDR3 DNA sequence: TGTGCCAGCAGGAGTCTAGCGGGGGACTCCTACGAGCAGTACTTC.